This T cell receptor beta chain was profiled in a study of post-analysis software for immune sequencing data. This clonotype showed up just a few times. Presence of unique molecular identifiers characterized the TCR beta cDNA libraries. Some 500,000 cDNA molecules were recovered from an input of 1 to 10 million T cells. Each CDR3 protein is one row after TCRdb ran MiXCR on the PCR reads. The sample shows roughly 700,000 distinct CDR3 sequences, roughly 30% of them seen only once. This TCR was sampled from a girl under 18 with multiple sclerosis. The sample comprised blood.

The CDR3: CASSQDGGYGYTF. The CDR3, as DNA: TGCGCCAGCAGCCAAGATGGAGGCTATGGCTACACCTTC. J is TRBJ1-2 and V is TRBV4-1; D is unresolved. Between the trimmed V and J ends, which lost 0 bases and 4 bases, there was a span of 6 bases. The germline V gene encodes CDR1 MGHRA and CDR2 YSYEKL. The CDR3 contains 13 residues.